A single TCR beta chain is shown here with its context. These data belong to a study of blood T cell repertoires in COVID-19. The ends were cut back, 0 bases at V and 3 bases at J, with 8 bases in the middle. This CDR3 has 14 residues. Germline loops: CDR1 LNHNV, CDR2 YYDKDF (reference sequence). Sequencing used immunoSEQ multiplex PCR; TCRdb keeps in-frame clones, though not all of them. The data contain about 400,000 clones, about 86% of them singletons. The TCR comes from a woman between 45 and 65 years old who had recovered from COVID-19. The chain carries TRBV15 and TRBJ1-2, with D hard to call. The source material was PBMCs or T cells enriched from blood (not recorded which). DNA of the CDR3: TGTGCCACCAGCAGAGATAATCCCCACTATGGCTACACCTTC. It encodes CATSRDNPHYGYTF.